This T cell receptor beta chain was recorded in a study of identical twins. Study-wide results and limits: Within cord blood, abundant beta clonotypes carried fewer insertions, but memory repertoires showed no such trend.

As regards this clonotype: The antigen is unknown.

Addition of a universal primer site occurred through template switching, and cDNA carried unique molecular identifiers. TCRdb reprocessed the 5' RACE reads with MiXCR, giving one entry per CDR3 protein. The table includes around 680,000 distinct CDR3 sequences, around 8.6% detected once. Healthy Caucasians alone served as donors. The V gene's germline CDR1 is SGHTS and CDR2 YDEGEE. The V gene end was trimmed by 10 bases and the J gene end by 0 bases; junction bases not matched to a gene: 8. The CDR3 runs 14 residues. The data were also submitted as part of a second study, on yellow fever vaccine responses in identical twins.

The source material was PBMCs. V gene TRBV5-8 combines with J gene TRBJ2-7, with 9 nucleotides matching TRBD2. This clonotype originated in a woman between 18 and 29 years old in good health. CDR3 nucleotides: TGTGCCGGAAAAAGTAGCGGGAGCTCCTACGAGCAGTACTTC. This encodes CAGKSSGSSYEQYF.